The text below deals with one T cell receptor (beta chain). Antigen: not known. The source of the sample is a study of blood T cells in healthy people across ages. General study points: When set beside aged donors, long-lived donors presented more naive CD4+ cells and higher diversity. Strong correlation linked observed beta diversity and percent naive T cells. CMV infection status of these donors was not known.

Each individual donor underwent a draw of ten milliliters of peripheral blood. A second about 7 to 12 cycle PCR used barcoded and J-beta primers. Each CDR3 protein is one row after TCRdb ran MiXCR on the 5' RACE reads. The data show about 640,000 distinct CDR3 sequences, with under 65% seen just once and over 35% held by the top ten. CDR1 is SQVTM and CDR2 is ANQGSEA in the germline V gene. This CDR3 is built from 17 residues. Trimming removed 0 bases from V and 2 bases from J; junction bases left unmatched: 8. The chain is built from TRBV29-1 and TRBJ2-3; TRBD2 aligns across 10 bases. Sequenced input: blood. The source of this sequence is a man aged 60 to 75 in good health. This CDR3 is CSVEEMLAGAITDTQYF. CDR3 nucleotide sequence: TGCAGCGTTGAAGAAATGCTAGCGGGGGCTATCACAGATACGCAGTATTTT.